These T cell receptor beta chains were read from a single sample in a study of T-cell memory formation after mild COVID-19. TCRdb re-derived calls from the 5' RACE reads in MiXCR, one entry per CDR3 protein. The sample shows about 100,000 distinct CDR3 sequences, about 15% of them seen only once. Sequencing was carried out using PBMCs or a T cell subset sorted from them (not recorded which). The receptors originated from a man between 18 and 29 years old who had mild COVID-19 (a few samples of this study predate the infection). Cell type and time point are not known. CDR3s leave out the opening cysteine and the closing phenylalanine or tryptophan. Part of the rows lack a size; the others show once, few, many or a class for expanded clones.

cdr3_aa: ASSLAAAGELF
clone_size: few
v_call: TRBV7-2

cdr3_aa: ASSPKEGRALNEQF
clone_size: -
v_call: TRBV7-3

cdr3_aa: ASTPSSGANVLT
clone_size: few
v_call: TRBV5-1

cdr3_aa: AWSRTLIRSSYNSPLH
clone_size: few
v_call: TRBV30

cdr3_aa: ASSQEPVETQY
clone_size: -
v_call: TRBV4-1

cdr3_aa: ASSPVRVANEQF
clone_size: few
v_call: TRBV7-8

cdr3_aa: AISESGLAREETQY
clone_size: many
v_call: TRBV10-3

cdr3_aa: ASSYSHRLGGQETSGANVLT
clone_size: -
v_call: TRBV6-6

cdr3_aa: ASTDSVNQPQH
clone_size: few
v_call: TRBV7-9

cdr3_aa: ASSLVTGGYGYT
clone_size: few
v_call: TRBV12-3/TRBV12-4

cdr3_aa: ASSFFGGLAKNIQY
clone_size: many
v_call: TRBV7-2

cdr3_aa: ASSLDGYWGQY
clone_size: -
v_call: TRBV7-8

cdr3_aa: ASSSARADTEAF
clone_size: -
v_call: TRBV5-1

cdr3_aa: AITSGPIQEGNEQF
clone_size: few
v_call: TRBV10-3

cdr3_aa: SVEDTGATNTGELF
clone_size: -
v_call: TRBV29-1

cdr3_aa: ASSLPPFGRLFDTQY
clone_size: many
v_call: TRBV11-2

cdr3_aa: ANRGGTHNEQF
clone_size: -
v_call: TRBV2

cdr3_aa: ASSAGQGIGDTQY
clone_size: -
v_call: TRBV9

cdr3_aa: ASSLAGSGGDEQF
clone_size: few
v_call: TRBV5-5

cdr3_aa: ASSLASGEDNEQF
clone_size: -
v_call: TRBV5-1

cdr3_aa: ASKSVGPPTDTQY
clone_size: -
v_call: TRBV12-3/TRBV12-4

cdr3_aa: ASSQGDSYEQY
clone_size: -
v_call: TRBV4-3

cdr3_aa: SALTDNSYEQY
clone_size: many
v_call: TRBV29-1

cdr3_aa: ATRPDRGQETQY
clone_size: few
v_call: TRBV15

cdr3_aa: SARDPRQDTEAF
clone_size: -
v_call: TRBV20-1

cdr3_aa: ASSPYTGTVSYEQY
clone_size: many
v_call: TRBV3-1

cdr3_aa: ASSHILAGGTGELF
clone_size: -
v_call: TRBV4-1

cdr3_aa: ASSQGGVWAGAASYEQY
clone_size: many
v_call: TRBV4-1

cdr3_aa: SARLGGTDTQY
clone_size: -
v_call: TRBV20-1